A selection of T cell receptor beta chains follows, all from one sample in a study of T-cell memory formation after mild COVID-19. TCRdb fed the 5' RACE reads into MiXCR, producing one record per CDR3 protein. This sample carries about 420,000 distinct CDR3 sequences, under 25% of them seen once, and the ten largest clones take roughly 14%. The sample taken for sequencing was PBMCs or a T cell subset sorted from them (not recorded which). The source is an adult woman who had mild COVID-19 (a few samples of this study predate the infection). Cell type and time point are not known. The CDR3 runs from the conserved cysteine through the conserved F or W. D genes are given only for firm matches. Only part of the rows carry a size: once, few, many, or a class if the clone is expanded.

j_call clone_size d_call v_call cdr3_nt cdr3_aa
TRBJ1-5 many . TRBV12-3/TRBV12-4 TGTGCCAGCAGTTTGAGTGGCAATCAGCCCCAGCATTTT CASSLSGNQPQHF
TRBJ2-1 . TRBD2 TRBV6-6 TGTGCCAGCAGAGCGACTAGCGGGGGGGGGGAAGAAAACAATGAGCAGTTCTTC CASRATSGGGEENNEQFF
TRBJ2-3 few . TRBV7-8 TGTGCCAGCAGCTTAGGTTCTAGCCCGGATACGCAGTATTTT CASSLGSSPDTQYF
TRBJ1-1 . . TRBV7-8 TGTGCCAGCAGCCCCCACGGGGCCTCGAACACTGAAGCTTTCTTT CASSPHGASNTEAFF
TRBJ1-2 . TRBD1 TRBV5-1 TGCGCCAGCAGCTCGGGACAGGACTATGGCTACACCTTC CASSSGQDYGYTF
TRBJ1-2 . . TRBV27 TGTGCCAGCAGTTTAACACATACGTATGGCTACACCTTC CASSLTHTYGYTF
TRBJ2-7 . . TRBV9 TGTGCCAGCAGCGTAGGGGGGGCGACCTACGAGCAGTACTTC CASSVGGATYEQYF
TRBJ2-1 few . TRBV9 TGTGCCAGCAGCCCTCCCGGAGGCTACAATGAGCAGTTCTTC CASSPPGGYNEQFF
TRBJ2-3 few TRBD2 TRBV5-1 TGCGCCAGCAGCTTGGAAGCGGGGGGGTTAACTAGCACAGATACGCAGTATTTT CASSLEAGGLTSTDTQYF
TRBJ1-2 few . TRBV3-1 TGTGCCAGCAGCCAAGGGGGCAATGGCTACACCTTC CASSQGGNGYTF
TRBJ2-1 . TRBD2 TRBV29-1 TGCAGCGTTCCAAGAGCGGGAGGGCCAATGGAGCAGTTCTTC CSVPRAGGPMEQFF
TRBJ1-2 . . TRBV7-9 TGTGCCAGCAGCACCGGGACATTAGAGTCTGGCTACACCTTC CASSTGTLESGYTF
TRBJ2-5 . TRBD1 TRBV12-3/TRBV12-4 TGTGCCAGCAGTCCCGGGGACAGGGGGCATCAAGAGACCCAGTACTTC CASSPGDRGHQETQYF
TRBJ2-5 few . TRBV7-9 TGTGCCAGCAGCCCGATTATCTGGACGGCCCAAGAGACCCAGTACTTC CASSPIIWTAQETQYF
TRBJ2-5 . TRBD2 TRBV5-1 TGCGCCAGCAGCCCGTCCCTCGGGGGGGGAACGCGGCTTCCGGAGACCCAGTACTTC CASSPSLGGGTRLPETQYF
TRBJ2-3 few . TRBV7-8 TGTGCCAGCAGCTTAGGAGGGGGGCGGACAGATACGCAGTATTTT CASSLGGGRTDTQYF
TRBJ2-7 . . TRBV6-1 TGTGCCAGCACCGGGGCAGGGAGCCCTAACGAGCAGTACTTC CASTGAGSPNEQYF
TRBJ2-6 few TRBD2 TRBV29-1 TGCAGCGTTGTAGTAGCGGGAGGGCCAACTGGGGCCAACGTCCTGACTTTC CSVVVAGGPTGANVLTF
TRBJ2-1 . . TRBV29-1 TGCAGCGTTGAGAGAGACGACAATGAGCAGTTCTTC CSVERDDNEQFF
TRBJ2-1 few . TRBV7-9 TGTGCCAGCAGCTTCGGGGGCGGTGAGCAGTTCTTC CASSFGGGEQFF
TRBJ2-2 few TRBD1 TRBV7-2 TGTGCCAGCAGCTTAGTTGGGACAGGCAAAAACACCGGGGAGCTGTTTTTT CASSLVGTGKNTGELFF
TRBJ2-2 few . TRBV5-8 TGTGCCAGCAGCTTGGATTACGACGCGAACACCGGGGAGCTGTTTTTT CASSLDYDANTGELFF
TRBJ2-1 few . TRBV12-3/TRBV12-4 TGTGCCAGCAGTTTAGACTGGCCGTCTGAGCAGTTCTTC CASSLDWPSEQFF
TRBJ1-5 . TRBD1 TRBV2 TGTGCCAGCAGTGAAAGACAGGGTTATCAGCCCCAGCATTTT CASSERQGYQPQHF
TRBJ2-1 few . TRBV7-9 TGTGCCAGCAGCACCCGGGACGGCGGAAATGAGCAGTTCTTC CASSTRDGGNEQFF
TRBJ2-2 . . TRBV12-3/TRBV12-4 TGTGCCAGCAGTTTAGCGAGGAGAGATACCGGGGAGCTGTTTTTT CASSLARRDTGELFF
TRBJ2-3 few . TRBV11-2 TGTGCCAGCAGCTCGGGACTTCGCACAGATACGCAGTATTTT CASSSGLRTDTQYF
TRBJ2-5 few . TRBV6-5 TGTGCCAGCAGTTACTCGACGGTTGGAGAGACCCAGTACTTC CASSYSTVGETQYF
TRBJ2-7 . TRBD2 TRBV7-9 TGTGCCAGCAGCTTAGCCGAGACTAGCGTTCGGAGCTCCTACGAGCAGTACTTC CASSLAETSVRSSYEQYF
TRBJ2-1 few TRBD2 TRBV18 TGTGCCAGCTCACCAATGCGGGGGAAGTACAATGAGCAGTTCTTC CASSPMRGKYNEQFF
TRBJ2-2 . . TRBV25-1 TGTGCCAGCGGTAAAACAGGGATGACCGGGGAGCTGTTTTTT CASGKTGMTGELFF
TRBJ1-3 few . TRBV7-8 TGTGCCAGTACCTCCGGGACACTCAGAGGGGCATCTGGAAACACCATATATTTT CASTSGTLRGASGNTIYF
TRBJ2-7 once . TRBV4-3 TGCGCCAGCAGCCAGGTCCTCGCCGGGCCCTACGAGCAGTACTTC CASSQVLAGPYEQYF
TRBJ2-1 few . TRBV7-9 TGTGCCAGCAGGAGTCAGGGGATGTCCTACAATGAGCAGTTCTTC CASRSQGMSYNEQFF
TRBJ1-5 many TRBD1 TRBV12-3/TRBV12-4 TGTGCCAGCAGTTTGGGACAGGGAAGGCAGCCCCAGCATTTT CASSLGQGRQPQHF
TRBJ1-1 few . TRBV19 TGTGCCAGTAGTATTGGGTGGCGGACTGAAGCTTTCTTT CASSIGWRTEAFF
TRBJ2-3 few TRBD2 TRBV5-1 TGCGCCAGCAGCCGCGGACTAGCGGGGGAAATAGATACGCAGTATTTT CASSRGLAGEIDTQYF
TRBJ1-5 . . TRBV5-6 TGTGCCAGCAGCTTGGGGCTGACCAATCAGCCCCAGCATTTT CASSLGLTNQPQHF
TRBJ2-3 once TRBD1 TRBV24-1 TGTGCCACCAGTGGTTCCGGGACAGGGTACACAGATACGCAGTATTTT CATSGSGTGYTDTQYF
TRBJ1-1 few TRBD1 TRBV15 TGTGCCACCAGCAGAGATGGAATGACAGGGGGCGCCCCGGACACTGAAGCTTTCTTT CATSRDGMTGGAPDTEAFF
TRBJ1-4 once . TRBV10-3 TGTGCCATTTCCCAAGGGGCAGCAACTAATGAAAAACTGTTTTTT CAISQGAATNEKLFF
TRBJ2-7 . . TRBV30 TGTGCCTGGACCCTGAGCGGGTCGGAGCAGTACTTC CAWTLSGSEQYF
TRBJ2-1 . TRBD1 TRBV7-2 TGTGCCAGCAGGCAAACAGGGGCGGATGAGCAGTTCTTC CASRQTGADEQFF
TRBJ2-3 . . TRBV7-3 TGTGCCAGCAGCTCGAACAGGGGCACAGATACGCAGTATTTT CASSSNRGTDTQYF
TRBJ2-1 many . TRBV29-1 TGCAGCGTTGGGACCACGGTTGAGCAGTTCTTC CSVGTTVEQFF
TRBJ2-5 few TRBD2 TRBV7-8 TGTGCCAGCAGCTCCCCGGGGGGGCGAGGAGAGACCCAGTACTTC CASSSPGGRGETQYF
TRBJ1-1 few TRBD1 TRBV6-2/TRBV6-3 TGTGCCAGCAGTACAAACAGGGGGCGCGATGTGGTCACTGAAGCTTTCTTT CASSTNRGRDVVTEAFF
TRBJ2-7 . TRBD1 TRBV20-1 TGCAGTGCTAGGAGCCCCACAGGGGCCTACGAGCAGTACTTC CSARSPTGAYEQYF
TRBJ2-7 many TRBD1 TRBV5-5 TGTGCCAGCAGCTTGGAGGGGGCCCCCTACGAGCAGTACTTC CASSLEGAPYEQYF
TRBJ1-2 many TRBD1 TRBV19 TGTGCCAGTAACCGGGACAGGGTGAGTGGCTACACCTTC CASNRDRVSGYTF
TRBJ2-7 many TRBD1 TRBV10-3 TGTGCCATCAGCCCCGGGACAGGTGGCTACGAGCAGTACTTC CAISPGTGGYEQYF
TRBJ2-1 once TRBD1 TRBV4-1 TGCGCCAGCAGCCCGCCCGGGACAGAATACAATGAGCAGTTCTTC CASSPPGTEYNEQFF
TRBJ2-7 few TRBD1 TRBV12-3/TRBV12-4 TGTGCCAGCAGTTACTTGGCCGGTGACAGGGGCTACGAGCAGTACTTC CASSYLAGDRGYEQYF
TRBJ1-2 few . TRBV6-5 TGTGCCAGCAGTTACATCCGGACAGCTCCCGGAGGCTACACCTTC CASSYIRTAPGGYTF
TRBJ1-5 few TRBD1 TRBV5-5 TGTGCCAGCAGCCTGGGACAGGCAAGGGGACAGCCCCAGCATTTT CASSLGQARGQPQHF
TRBJ2-5 few . TRBV3-1 TGTGCCAGCAGCCAAGGTCGGGGAGAGACCCAGTACTTC CASSQGRGETQYF
TRBJ1-5 few . TRBV7-8 TGTGCCAGCAGCTTAGAGGTGGCGAGGGGCAATCAGCCCCAGCATTTT CASSLEVARGNQPQHF
TRBJ2-7 few . TRBV7-2 TGTGCCAGCAGCTTAGAAATAGGGGGCGAGCAGTACTTC CASSLEIGGEQYF
TRBJ2-1 . TRBD2 TRBV18 TGTGCCAGCTCTCGACGACTAGCGGGAGGCCCCTACAATGAGCAGTTCTTC CASSRRLAGGPYNEQFF
TRBJ1-2 . . TRBV15 TGTGCCACCAGCAGAGGAGGCAGAACGGACGGCTACACCTTC CATSRGGRTDGYTF